This TCR beta chain was sequenced for a study of T cells after yellow fever vaccination. This clonotype was recorded a few times. Its antigen is as yet unknown. Germline V gene data show CDR1 as SGHAT and CDR2 as FQNNGV. Trimming took 5 bases from V and 0 from J; bases not matched to a gene: 9. The CDR3 spans 16 residues. Study results and caveats: Most primary-vaccination clones recurred post-booster (just under 98% CD4, 88% CD8). There was a small share of clonotypes that showed up in both the CD4 and CD8 compartments.

In TCRdb, the 5' RACE reads were re-called with MiXCR into one record per CDR3 protein. Of approximately 260,000 distinct CDR3 sequences in the sample, roughly 5.2% were seen once. The TCR comes from a man aged 18-30 years who received the YFV17D yellow fever vaccine. This sample comprised CD4+ T cells sorted from PBMCs, obtained on the day of the yellow fever booster vaccination. V usage is TRBV11-2 and J usage is TRBJ2-5; 7 positions match TRBD2. The CDR3 bases are TGTGCCAGCAGCCACCTTCTGGGGGGGTACCAAGAGACCCAGTACTTC. Residues: CASSHLLGGYQETQYF.